This T cell receptor beta chain was sequenced during a study of CD4 T cells in relation to SARS-CoV-2 and coronaviruses. Overall study: After roughly eleven days of antigen culture, PBMC TCR beta CDR3s were sequenced. The HLA restriction of the shared crossreactive spike epitopes was mapped.

The assay was immunoSEQ multiplex PCR, and TCRdb's table has in-frame clones only and misses some. The sample includes 9,500 to 12,000 clones, 70% to 80% of them seen just once. The unexposed donors gave CD4+ T cells in about 2011-2018, prior to COVID-19. After nine to ten days of culture, CD4+ T cells were isolated. Testing used SARS-CoV-2 S/N and four cold-coronavirus spikes on unexposed-donor CD4+ T cells, cells permitting. Worth noting for this clone: The antigen remains undetermined.

Looked up from germline, CDR1 is LNHNV and CDR2 is YYDKDF (reference sequence). The CDR3 runs 14 residues. V lost 0 bases and J lost 2, with 7 bases in between. Sequencing was done on a sample of CD4+ T cells from PBMCs, cultured in vitro. This TCR was recovered from a human donor in good health. The V and J genes are TRBV15 and TRBJ2-5; D is perhaps TRBD2 (6 bases). As DNA, the CDR3 is TGTGCCACCAGCAGAGATCTAGCGCAAGAGACCCAGTACTTC. This encodes CATSRDLAQETQYF.